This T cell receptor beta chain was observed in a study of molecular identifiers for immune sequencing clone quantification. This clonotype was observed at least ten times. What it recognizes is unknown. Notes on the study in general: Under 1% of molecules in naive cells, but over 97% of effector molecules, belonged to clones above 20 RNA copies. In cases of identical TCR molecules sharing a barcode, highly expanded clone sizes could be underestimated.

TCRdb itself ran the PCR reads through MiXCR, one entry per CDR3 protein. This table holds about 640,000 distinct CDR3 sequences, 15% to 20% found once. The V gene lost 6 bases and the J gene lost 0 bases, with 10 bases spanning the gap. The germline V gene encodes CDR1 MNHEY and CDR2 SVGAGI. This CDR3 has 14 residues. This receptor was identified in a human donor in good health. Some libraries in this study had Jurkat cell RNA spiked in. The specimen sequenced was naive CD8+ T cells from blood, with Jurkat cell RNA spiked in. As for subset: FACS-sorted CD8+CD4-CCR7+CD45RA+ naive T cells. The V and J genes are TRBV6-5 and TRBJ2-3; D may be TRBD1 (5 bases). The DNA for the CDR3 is TGTGCCAGCAGACCCCCAGGGAGCACAGATACGCAGTATTTT. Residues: CASRPPGSTDTQYF.